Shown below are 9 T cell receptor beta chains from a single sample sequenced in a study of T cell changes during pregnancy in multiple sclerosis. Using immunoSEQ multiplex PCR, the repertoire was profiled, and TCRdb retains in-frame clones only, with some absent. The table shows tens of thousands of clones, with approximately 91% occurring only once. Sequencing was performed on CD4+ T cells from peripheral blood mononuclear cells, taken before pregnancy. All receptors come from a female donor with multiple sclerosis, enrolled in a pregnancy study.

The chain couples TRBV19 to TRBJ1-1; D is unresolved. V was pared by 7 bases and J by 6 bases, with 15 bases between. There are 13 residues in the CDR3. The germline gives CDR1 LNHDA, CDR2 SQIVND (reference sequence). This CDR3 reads CASTVAAPAEAFF. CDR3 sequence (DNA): TGTGCCAGTACCGTCGCGGCTCCCGCTGAAGCTTTCTTT.

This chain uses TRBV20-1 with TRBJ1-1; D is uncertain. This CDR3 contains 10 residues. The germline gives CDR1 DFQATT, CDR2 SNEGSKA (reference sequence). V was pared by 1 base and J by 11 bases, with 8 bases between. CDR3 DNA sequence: TGCAGTGCTAGAGCAGGTGGGGCTTTCTTT. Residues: CSARAGGAFF.

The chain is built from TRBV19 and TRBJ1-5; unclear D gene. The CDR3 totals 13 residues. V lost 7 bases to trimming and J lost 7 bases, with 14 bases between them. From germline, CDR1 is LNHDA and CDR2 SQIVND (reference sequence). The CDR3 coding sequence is TGTGCCAGTAATTCTAGATTAGAACAGCCCCAGCATTTT. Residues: CASNSRLEQPQHF.

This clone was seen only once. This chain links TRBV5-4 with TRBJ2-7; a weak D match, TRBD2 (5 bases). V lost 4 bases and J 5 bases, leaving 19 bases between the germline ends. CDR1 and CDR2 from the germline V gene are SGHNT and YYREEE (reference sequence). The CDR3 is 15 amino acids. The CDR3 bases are TGTGCCAGCAGCCCGGAGGCCCAGGCAGTCCACGAGCAGTACTTC. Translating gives CASSPEAQAVHEQYF.

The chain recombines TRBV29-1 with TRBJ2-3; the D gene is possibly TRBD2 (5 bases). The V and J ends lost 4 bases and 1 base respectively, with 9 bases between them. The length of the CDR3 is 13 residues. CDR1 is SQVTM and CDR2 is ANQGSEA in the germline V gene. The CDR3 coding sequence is TGCAGCGTTGTTGTGGAGGGCACAGATACGCAGTATTTT. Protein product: CSVVVEGTDTQYF.

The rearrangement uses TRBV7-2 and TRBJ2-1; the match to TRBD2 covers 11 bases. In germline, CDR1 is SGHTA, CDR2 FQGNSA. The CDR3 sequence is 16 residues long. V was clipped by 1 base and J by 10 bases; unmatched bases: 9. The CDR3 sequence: CASSLGSSGGRGEQFF. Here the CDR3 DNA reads TGTGCCAGCAGCTTAGGGTCTAGCGGGGGGAGGGGGGAGCAGTTCTTC.

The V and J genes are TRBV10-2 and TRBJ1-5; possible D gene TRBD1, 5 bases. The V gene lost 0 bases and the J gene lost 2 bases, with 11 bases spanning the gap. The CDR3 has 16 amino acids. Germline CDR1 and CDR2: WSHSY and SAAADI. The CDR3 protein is CASSESAGVGNQPQHF. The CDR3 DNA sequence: TGCGCCAGCAGTGAGTCTGCGGGGGTCGGCAATCAGCCCCAGCATTTT.

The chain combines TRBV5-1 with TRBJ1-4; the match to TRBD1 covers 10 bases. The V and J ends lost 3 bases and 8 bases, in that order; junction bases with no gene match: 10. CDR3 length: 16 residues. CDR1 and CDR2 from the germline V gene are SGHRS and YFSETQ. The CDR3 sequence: CASSSRPGTGVEKLFF. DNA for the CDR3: TGCGCCAGCAGCTCTCGTCCCGGGACAGGGGTAGAAAAACTGTTTTTT. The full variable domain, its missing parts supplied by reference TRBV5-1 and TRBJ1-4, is KAGVTQTPRYLIKTRGQQVTLSCSPISGHRSVSWYQQTPGQGLQFLFEYFSETQRNKGNFPGRFSGRQFSNSRSEMNVSTLELGDSALYLCASSSRPGTGVEKLFFGSGTQLSVL.

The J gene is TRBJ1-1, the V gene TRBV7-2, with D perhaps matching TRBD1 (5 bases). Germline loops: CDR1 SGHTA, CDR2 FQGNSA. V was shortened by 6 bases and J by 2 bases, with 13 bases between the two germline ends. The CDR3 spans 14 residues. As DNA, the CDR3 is TGTGCCAGCAGGATAGGGGAAAGAAACACTGAAGCTTTCTTT. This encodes CASRIGERNTEAFF.